These T cell receptor beta chains were read from a single sample in a study of blood T cells in healthy people across ages. MiXCR, run by TCRdb on the 5' RACE reads, gives a single entry per CDR3 protein. The sample lists fewer than 1,000,000 distinct CDR3 sequences; around 42% were seen once. Source material: blood. The receptors derive from a man aged 55 to 70 in good health. CDR3s include the opening cysteine and the closing phenylalanine or tryptophan. The D gene is left open where the match is weak. Part of the rows lack a size; the others show once, few, many or a class for expanded clones.

CDR3 protein	CDR3 DNA	V gene	J gene	D gene	clone size
CASTQTSGLPTDTQYF	TGTGCCAGCACCCAAACTAGCGGCCTACCCACAGATACGCAGTATTTT	TRBV3-1	TRBJ2-3	TRBD2	few
CAWSEGSDTQYF	TGTGCCTGGAGTGAAGGGTCAGATACGCAGTATTTT	TRBV30	TRBJ2-3	.	few
CASSYNRLGPRYNEQYF	TGTGCCAGCAGCTACAACCGCTTGGGACCGCGGTACAATGAGCAGTACTTC	TRBV12-3/TRBV12-4	TRBJ2-7	.	few
CSASETQKSPQYF	TGCAGTGCTTCGGAAACACAAAAAAGCCCCCAGTACTTC	TRBV20-1	TRBJ2-4	.	.
CASRKEGGQRETQYF	TGTGCCAGCAGAAAGGAGGGAGGACAGAGAGAGACCCAGTACTTC	TRBV2	TRBJ2-5	.	.
CAISESGRGQETQFF	TGTGCCATCAGTGAGTCGGGACGGGGCCAAGAGACCCAGTTCTTC	TRBV10-3	TRBJ2-1	.	.
CASSSRTTSTDTQYF	TGTGCTAGCAGCTCACGGACGACGTCCACAGATACGCAGTATTTT	TRBV7-9	TRBJ2-3	.	.
CASSQGLGQPNTEAFF	TGTGCCAGCAGCCAAGGCCTGGGACAGCCAAACACTGAAGCTTTCTTT	TRBV3-1	TRBJ1-1	TRBD1	.
CSASPEIIYEQYF	TGCAGTGCTAGCCCCGAAATAATCTACGAGCAGTACTTC	TRBV20-1	TRBJ2-7	.	.
CASSRRLAGGAYNEQFF	TGTGCCAGCAGCCGGAGACTAGCGGGGGGGGCCTACAATGAGCAGTTCTTC	TRBV7-9	TRBJ2-1	TRBD2	.
CASTHTDRENSPLHF	TGTGCCAGCACGCACACGGACAGGGAGAATTCACCCCTCCACTTT	TRBV2	TRBJ1-6	TRBD1	.
CASSQDSVNEQYF	TGTGCCAGCAGTCAGGACAGCGTTAACGAGCAGTACTTC	TRBV12-3/TRBV12-4	TRBJ2-7	.	.
CASIPGLTDTQYF	TGCGCCAGCATCCCGGGGCTCACAGATACGCAGTATTTT	TRBV4-3	TRBJ2-3	.	.
CASSLTQGRHEQYF	TGCGCCAGCAGCTTGACACAGGGGCGCCACGAGCAGTACTTC	TRBV5-1	TRBJ2-7	TRBD1	.
CASSVSGADPVQYF	TGTGCCAGCAGCGTAAGCGGGGCCGACCCTGTGCAGTACTTC	TRBV7-6	TRBJ2-4	TRBD2	few
CASSLGGLREQFF	TGTGCCAGCAGCTTAGGCGGCCTCCGGGAGCAGTTCTTC	TRBV7-2	TRBJ2-1	.	few
CASSSRPPGQGSGELFF	TGTGCCAGCAGCTCCCGACCTCCGGGACAGGGGTCCGGGGAGCTGTTTTTT	TRBV11-3	TRBJ2-2	TRBD1	.
CASSAGGIDEQYF	TGTGCCAGCAGTGCGGGGGGCATCGACGAGCAGTACTTC	TRBV25-1	TRBJ2-7	.	few
CASSFGARGDTQYF	TGCGCCAGCAGCTTCGGGGCACGAGGAGATACGCAGTATTTT	TRBV5-1	TRBJ2-3	.	.
CASSYQPGQGIDEQYF	TGTGCTAGCAGTTACCAACCCGGACAGGGAATCGACGAGCAGTACTTC	TRBV6-2/TRBV6-3	TRBJ2-7	TRBD1	.
CASSSPGGGLGYTF	TGTGCCAGCAGTTCCCCCGGGGGGGGCCTCGGGTACACCTTC	TRBV6-6	TRBJ1-2	.	few